This T cell receptor beta chain was found in a study of T cells in Graves' hyperthyroidism and ophthalmopathy. Study findings and constraints: Most clonotypes that expanded in the thyroid above 0.001 also showed up in blood.

Deletions cut 7 bases from V and 8 bases from J, with 11 bases between. CDR3 length: 10 residues. The germline gives CDR1 SQVTM, CDR2 ANQGSEA. On this clonotype itself: The antigen remains undetermined.

Researchers took RNA transcripts and amplified the TCR beta CDR3 regions from them. Primed by the HTBI set, a first-round RT-PCR was run on the TCR CDR3. TCRdb reprocessed the multiplex PCR reads via MiXCR and lists one record per CDR3 protein. The sample includes just over 550,000 distinct CDR3 sequences, 35% to 55% seen only once; the top ten take 8.2%. The specimen sequenced was peripheral blood or thyroid tissue (not recorded which). This sequence joins TRBV29-1 and TRBJ1-2; the D is unclear. The sequence derives from a woman aged 18-35 years with Graves' hyperthyroidism. The CDR3 DNA reads as TGCAGCGACACGGGAATCGGCTACACCTTC. Its protein is CSDTGIGYTF.